One T cell receptor beta chain is described in this entry. The data are from a study of T cell repertoires in cytomegalovirus infection. TCRdb used MiXCR to reprocess the reads, holding one entry per CDR3 protein. The table lists around 450,000 distinct CDR3 sequences, roughly a third of them singletons. This CDR3 comprises 16 residues. Germline V gives CDR1 MGHRA, CDR2 YSYEKL. The ends lost 1 base at V and 5 bases at J; junction bases unmatched: 10. Sequenced sample: PBMCs. The V and J genes are TRBV4-1 and TRBJ1-1, with 7 bases that match TRBD1. The TCR was taken from a human donor in good health (CMV status not recorded). Some clones in this sample may be carry-over from other donors' samples. The CDR3 region is CASSQVEGASGTEAFF. The DNA for the CDR3 is TGCGCCAGCAGCCAAGTGGAGGGGGCATCGGGGACTGAAGCTTTCTTT.